The 11 T cell receptor beta chains below were found in one sample sequenced in a study of control samples from healthy donors and cancer patients (dated by TCRdb to the early 2020s). Library creation used the immunoSEQ multiplex PCR assay. TCRdb mirrors the immuneACCESS table, restricted to in-frame sequences. Some clones are absent from its copies; in checked studies, under half trace to an unresolved V gene, and the reason for the others is unknown. In this sample the table shows approximately 69,000 clones, 89% of which occur a single time. The ten largest clonotypes hold roughly 6% of the sample. Sequenced: PBMCs. The receptors shown here come from a man aged 55-75 years with colorectal cancer.

The rearrangement uses TRBV4-1 and TRBJ1-3, with D possibly matching TRBD1 (6 bases). Between the trimmed V and J ends, which lost 7 bases and 3 bases, there was a span of 19 bases. Germline V gene data show CDR1 as MGHRA and CDR2 as YSYEKL. This CDR3 is 16 amino acids long. CDR3 sequence (DNA): TGCGCCAGCACCAGAAGGGGGGGCGGAAGTGGAAACACCATATATTTT. This sequence encodes CASTRRGGGSGNTIYF.

The chain combines TRBV29-1 with TRBJ2-2; 8 bases fit TRBD2. This CDR3 region has 13 residues. The V segment lost 5 bases and the J segment 6 bases; nucleotides outside the gene matches: 5. Germline lookup yields CDR1 SQVTM and CDR2 ANQGSEA. CDR3 in DNA: TGCAGCGTTCGCCGGGGGGGCTCCGGGGAGCTGTTTTTT. As protein: CSVRRGGSGELFF.

V is TRBV6-5 and J is TRBJ1-2; 8 positions match TRBD1. Germline loops: CDR1 MNHEY, CDR2 SVGAGI. The trim removed 10 bases at V and 4 bases at J, leaving 11 bases unmatched. The CDR3 is 14 amino acids. CDR3 sequence (DNA): TGTGCCACCCAAGAGACAGGGGTTATCTATGGCTACACCTTC. It yields the protein CATQETGVIYGYTF.

The chain recombines TRBV7-2 with TRBJ1-1, with 7 bases fitting TRBD1. J lost 3 bases, V lost 4 bases, and 20 bases had no gene match. Germline V lookup: CDR1 SGHTA, CDR2 FQGNSA. This CDR3 has 19 amino acids. CDR3 residues: CASSSPWGRGSSWYTEAFF. The CDR3 DNA follows: TGTGCCAGCAGCTCCCCCTGGGGCAGGGGGTCATCGTGGTACACTGAAGCTTTCTTT.

The J gene is TRBJ1-1, the V gene TRBV12-5; tentative D call: TRBD1 (6 bases). The germline gives CDR1 LGHNT, CDR2 FRNRAP. There are 15 residues in the CDR3. V was clipped by 2 bases and J by 7 bases, with 17 bases between them. The CDR3 coding sequence is TGTGCTAGTGGTTTGACAACCAGGGGAGTTGGTGAAGCTTTCTTT. It codes for CASGLTTRGVGEAFF.

The chain has TRBV2 and TRBJ2-5; D possibly corresponds to TRBD1 (6 bases). Trimming shortened V by 1 base and J by 2 bases, and 11 bases separated the two germline ends. The germline gives CDR1 SNHLY, CDR2 FYNNEI. The CDR3 runs 15 residues. CDR3 residues: CASSEVAGAQETQYF. In nucleotides, the CDR3 is TGTGCCAGCAGTGAAGTGGCAGGGGCGCAAGAGACCCAGTACTTC.

CDR3 loop: CASKMDGYSNQPQHF. CDR3 coding DNA: TGTGCCAGCAAGATGGACGGGTATAGCAATCAGCCCCAGCATTTT. The V call is TRBV6-6, the J call TRBJ1-5, with D unresolved. This CDR3 region has 15 residues. Per the germline V gene, CDR1 is MNHNY and CDR2 is SVGAGI (reference sequence). With 7 bases removed from V and 0 bases from J, the gap between germline ends came to 13 bases.

This chain links TRBV30 with TRBJ1-2; D unclear. The germline V gene encodes CDR1 GTSNPN and CDR2 SVGIG (reference sequence). This CDR3 spans 15 amino acids. The V gene lost 0 bases and the J gene lost 4 bases, with 15 bases spanning the gap. DNA of the CDR3: TGTGCCTGGAGTGTCGCGAACTGGGTACCCTATGGCTACACCTTC. Its protein is CAWSVANWVPYGYTF.

J is TRBJ1-6 and V is TRBV7-3; no clear D. The CDR3 length is 13 residues. Trimming took off 0 bases at V and 7 bases at J, with 4 bases between the two ends. Germline V lookup: CDR1 SGHTA, CDR2 FQGTGA. The CDR3 nucleotides read TGTGCCAGCAGCTTAACGTCAAATTCACCCCTCCACTTT. As protein: CASSLTSNSPLHF.

The CDR3: CASSPQTGGENTEAFF. The CDR3 nucleotides read TGTGCCAGCAGCCCACAGACAGGGGGCGAGAACACTGAAGCTTTCTTT. The rearrangement joins TRBV3-1 (or the pseudogene TRBV3-2) to TRBJ1-1; 10 positions match TRBD1. The trim removed 4 bases at V and 1 base at J, leaving 6 bases unmatched. The CDR3 has 16 residues. Germline-derived CDR1 and CDR2 are LGHDT and YNNKEL (reference sequence).

The V call is TRBV7-9, the J call TRBJ2-1, with 10 bases that match TRBD2. Germline V gives CDR1 SEHNR, CDR2 FQNEAQ (reference sequence). With V trimmed by 0 bases and J by 0 bases, 5 bases remained unmatched. CDR3 length: 18 amino acids. CDR3 amino acids: CASSLASGGRSSYNEQFF. CDR3 nucleotide sequence: TGTGCCAGCAGCTTAGCTAGCGGGGGGCGTAGCTCCTACAATGAGCAGTTCTTC.